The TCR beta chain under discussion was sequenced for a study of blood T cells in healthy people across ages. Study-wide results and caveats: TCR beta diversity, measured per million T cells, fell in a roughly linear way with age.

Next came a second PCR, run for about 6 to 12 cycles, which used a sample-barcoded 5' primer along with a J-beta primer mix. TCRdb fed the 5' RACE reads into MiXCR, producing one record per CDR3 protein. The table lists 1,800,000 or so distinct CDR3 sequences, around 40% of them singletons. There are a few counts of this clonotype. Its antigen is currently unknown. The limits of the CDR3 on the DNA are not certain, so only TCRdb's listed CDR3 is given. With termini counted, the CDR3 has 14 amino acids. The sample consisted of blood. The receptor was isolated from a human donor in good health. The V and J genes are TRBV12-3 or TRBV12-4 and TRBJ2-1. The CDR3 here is CASSSSTLYNEQFF.